The next 6 T cell receptor beta chains were all read from a single sample in a study of STAT3 mutations in large granular lymphocyte leukemia (dated 2019 in TCRdb). The research as a whole found: At least one immunodominant TCRbeta clonotype was present in every T-LGLL patient, and multiple immunodominant subclonotypes appeared in about half of the T-LGLL patients.

These receptors are not linked to any known antigen. The library was produced with the immunoSEQ multiplex PCR assay. Sourced from immuneACCESS, this table was stored by TCRdb with only in-frame sequences that have V and J called. A share of the clones is absent; for the studies checked, an unresolved V gene accounts for under half, and the remainder has no known explanation. The sample yields 30,000 to 45,000 clones; nearly 90% were counted once. About 0.46% of the sample comes from the top ten. The material sequenced was PBMCs. The receptors were sampled from a human donor with T large granular lymphocyte leukemia. Some clones in this sample may be carry-over from other donors' samples.

J is TRBJ2-5 and V is TRBV28; D unresolved. The germline V and J ends were trimmed by 4 bases and 5 bases, with 11 bases remaining between them. The germline V gene has CDR1 MDHEN and CDR2 SYDVKM. The CDR3 runs 13 residues. In nucleotides, the CDR3 is TGTGCCAGCAGTTCTATGGCCCAGGAGACCCAGTACTTC. Translating it yields CASSSMAQETQYF.

This chain links TRBV7-9 with TRBJ2-1; 7 bases map to TRBD2. The CDR3 is 15 amino acids. Losses at the gene ends were 2 bases for V and 8 bases for J; bases not matched to a gene: 9. CDR1 SEHNR and CDR2 FQNEAQ come from the germline V gene (reference sequence). The CDR3 spells CASSLREGSVHEQFF. CDR3 coding DNA: TGTGCCAGCAGCTTAAGGGAGGGGAGTGTCCATGAGCAGTTCTTC.

This clone was detected only once. The rearrangement joins TRBV30 to TRBJ1-2, with a possible D match to TRBD1 (6 bases). This CDR3 region has 12 residues. The germline gives CDR1 GTSNPN, CDR2 SVGIG (reference sequence). V lost 2 bases to trimming and J lost 8 bases, with 12 bases between them. The CDR3 DNA sequence: TGTGCCTGGAGTCCAAGGGGGGGAGGCTACACCTTC. Translating gives CAWSPRGGGYTF.

The chain uses TRBV7-9 and TRBJ2-7; D remains ambiguous. The germline V and J ends were trimmed by 2 bases and 2 bases, with 10 bases remaining between them. The CDR3 has 14 amino acids. Germline V gene data show CDR1 as SEHNR and CDR2 as FQNEAQ (reference sequence). CDR3 sequence (DNA): TGTGCCAGCAGCTTATTCGTGGGCCCCTACGAGCAGTACTTC. Amino acid sequence: CASSLFVGPYEQYF.

The genes are TRBV28 and TRBJ1-2; no definite D call. Trimming stripped 5 bases from V and 7 bases from J, with 8 bases between. The CDR3 consists of 11 residues. The V gene's germline CDR1 is MDHEN and CDR2 SYDVKM. DNA for the CDR3: TGTGCCAGCAGTCCCGGTTTTGGCTACACCTTC. This sequence encodes CASSPGFGYTF.

The chain joins TRBV5-1 to TRBJ2-7; D possibly corresponds to TRBD2 (7 bases). The ends were cut back, 0 bases at V and 5 bases at J, with 12 bases in the middle. The germline V gene has CDR1 SGHRS and CDR2 YFSETQ. The CDR3 runs to 14 residues. The CDR3 loop is CASSLGWGGDEQYF. DNA of the CDR3: TGCGCCAGCAGCTTGGGGTGGGGGGGCGACGAGCAGTACTTC.